These T cell receptor beta chains were read from a single sample in a study of cytomegalovirus exposure and HLA in healthy donors. Method: immunoSEQ multiplex PCR; TCRdb's copy keeps in-frame clones and lacks some. The sample yields some 50,000 clones, 72% seen once. The sequenced material came from PBMCs. The receptor source for this set is a woman aged 45-59 years in good health and CMV-seropositive. CDR3s include the opening cysteine and the closing phenylalanine or tryptophan. Fields, in order: V gene, J gene, D gene, clone size, CDR3 DNA, CDR3 protein. The D gene is left open where the match is weak. Clone size is not always given. Where it is, it says once, few, many or a class for expanded clones.

>TRBV7-9|TRBJ2-1|TRBD2|.
TGTGCCAGCAGCCCTAGAGGTAGCGGGCAAGCCTACAATGAGCAGTTCTTC
CASSPRGSGQAYNEQFF
>TRBV5-1|TRBJ1-2|.|.
TGCGCCAGCAGCCCGTTGGGGGGAATCGAGGGCTACACCTTC
CASSPLGGIEGYTF
>TRBV7-2|TRBJ2-2|TRBD2|.
TGTGCCAGCAGCACAGCACCGGGACTAGCTTTCGGGGAGCTGTTTTTT
CASSTAPGLAFGELFF
>TRBV7-8|TRBJ1-5|TRBD1|.
TGTGCCAGCAGCTTCACCAACGCAGGGGGCGGACAGCCCCAGCATTTT
CASSFTNAGGGQPQHF
>TRBV4-2|TRBJ1-5|.|once
TGTGCCAGCAGCCAAGATGGGAGAAACAATCAGCCCCAGCATTTT
CASSQDGRNNQPQHF
>TRBV5-4|TRBJ1-2|TRBD1|.
TGTGCCAGCAGCTTAAGTACAGGGGTTGGCTACACCTTC
CASSLSTGVGYTF
>TRBV5-1|TRBJ2-1|TRBD2|.
TGCGCCAGCAGCCCCCTCCTAGCGGGAGTCGCAAATGAGCAGTTCTTC
CASSPLLAGVANEQFF
>TRBV19|TRBJ2-1|.|.
TGTGCCAGTAGTACGGGTTTCTACAATGAGCAGTTCTTC
CASSTGFYNEQFF
>TRBV7-8|TRBJ1-5|TRBD1|few
TGTGCCAGCAGCTTCACAGGGGGCAGGCAGCCCCAGCATTTT
CASSFTGGRQPQHF
>TRBV5-1|TRBJ2-5|TRBD1|.
TGCGCCAGCAGGAGACAGGGGGCTGACCCACAAGAGACCCAGTACTTC
CASRRQGADPQETQYF
>TRBV29-1|TRBJ2-7|.|.
TGCAGCGTCGTTGGACTTATCTACGAGCAGTACTTC
CSVVGLIYEQYF
>TRBV28|TRBJ1-5|.|.
TGTGCCAGCAGGCTAACAGGAGCAGTAAGCTATAGCAATCAGCCCCAGCATTTT
CASRLTGAVSYSNQPQHF
>TRBV30|TRBJ2-1|TRBD1|.
TGTGCTGGTAAGGGGACAGGGGTACCCATGAGTGGGGAGCAGAATCAGGATGAGCAGTTCTTC
CAGKGTGVPMSGEQNQDEQFF
>TRBV5-5|TRBJ1-1|.|.
TGTGCCAGCAGCTCAAACCCAGGGACAACTGAAGCTTTCTTT
CASSSNPGTTEAFF
>TRBV4-3|TRBJ2-5|TRBD2|few
TGCGCCAGCAGCCAAGATCGTGGTAGCGGGAGGGAGACCCAGTACTTC
CASSQDRGSGRETQYF
>TRBV7-7|TRBJ1-6|.|.
TGTGCCAGCAGCTTGAACCAGAACTCACCCCTCCACTTT
CASSLNQNSPLHF
>TRBV7-6|TRBJ2-2|.|.
TGTGCCAGCAACTTAAGCAGGGCGAACACCGGGGAGCTGTTTTTT
CASNLSRANTGELFF
>TRBV15|TRBJ2-7|TRBD2|few
TGTGCCACCAGCAGAGCGGGGGGGTTCGGTTACGAGCAGTACTTC
CATSRAGGFGYEQYF
>TRBV7-9|TRBJ2-5|.|.
TGTGCCAGCAGCCCCCGACTAGGCCAAGAGACCCAGTACTTC
CASSPRLGQETQYF
>TRBV21-1|TRBJ1-2|.|few
TGTGCCAGCAGCGGCCGACAGGGAGTAGTTGGCTACACCTTC
CASSGRQGVVGYTF
>TRBV7-9|TRBJ1-5|TRBD1|.
TGTGCCAGCAGTTCAGGGGGCGATCAGCCCCAGCATTTT
CASSSGGDQPQHF
>TRBV13|TRBJ1-6|.|.
TGTGCCAGCAGCTTGGGACTGGATTCACCCCTCCACTTT
CASSLGLDSPLHF
>TRBV28|TRBJ1-3|.|.
TGTGCCAGTTGTTCATGGGGCCACACCCCCCGAAACACCATATATTTT
CASCSWGHTPRNTIYF
>TRBV7-6|TRBJ1-5|.|.
TGTGCCAGCAGCTTAGGGGCCAATCAGCCCCAGCATTTT
CASSLGANQPQHF
>TRBV5-5|TRBJ2-3|.|few
TGTGCCAGCAGCCCCAGGGATACGCAGTATTTT
CASSPRDTQYF
>TRBV9|TRBJ1-1|TRBD1|.
TGTGCCAGCAGCGATACCGGGACAGTGAACACTGAAGCTTTCTTT
CASSDTGTVNTEAFF
>TRBV19|TRBJ2-3|TRBD2|.
TGTGCCAGTAGTAGGTCCTTTCGCGGGGGGGCCGCGGATACGCAGTATTTT
CASSRSFRGGAADTQYF
>TRBV27|TRBJ2-7|TRBD1|.
TGTGCCAGCAGTTTCGAGCCGGGACAGACCTACGAGCAGTACTTC
CASSFEPGQTYEQYF
>TRBV10-1|TRBJ1-4|.|.
TGCGCCAGACTACCCGTGGCCGGGGAAAAACTGTTTTTT
CARLPVAGEKLFF
>TRBV28|TRBJ2-7|.|few
TGTGCCAGTCAAACGACAGGTCCGGGGAGCTGGAACGTGCAGTACTTC
CASQTTGPGSWNVQYF
>TRBV19|TRBJ1-1|.|.
TGTGCCAGTAGGTTACATGGGGAGGCTGAAGCTTTCTTT
CASRLHGEAEAFF